Below, 22 T cell receptor beta chains from the same sample are listed, as sequenced in a study of radiotherapy plus CTLA-4 blockade in lung cancer. Generated by immunoSEQ multiplex PCR, the TCRdb table keeps only in-frame clones and is missing some. The data contain 85,000 to 100,000 clones, 72% of them singletons. Sample: peripheral blood, taken from a patient treated with radiotherapy plus ipilimumab. All receptors derive from a human donor with non-small cell lung cancer that progressed on radiotherapy plus ipilimumab.

The rearrangement uses TRBV2 and TRBJ1-1; D not resolved. CDR1 and CDR2 from the germline V gene are SNHLY and FYNNEI. This CDR3 is built from 14 residues. V was clipped by 6 bases and J by 0 bases, with 11 bases between them. The CDR3 loop is CASSQGKMNTEAFF. CDR3 coding DNA: TGTGCCAGCAGCCAAGGGAAGATGAACACTGAAGCTTTCTTT.

The rearrangement links TRBV6-5 to TRBJ2-7, with a possible D match to TRBD1 (5 bases). This CDR3 spans 12 amino acids. CDR1 is MNHEY and CDR2 is SVGAGI in the germline V gene. The V gene lost 6 bases and the J gene lost 2 bases, with 8 bases spanning the gap. CDR3 residues: CASRTGTYEQYF. The CDR3 DNA reads as TGTGCCAGCAGAACAGGTACCTACGAGCAGTACTTC.

This clone was recorded only once. The chain links TRBV19 to TRBJ2-3, with no clear D. Trimming shortened V by 5 bases and J by 0 bases, and 6 bases separated the two germline ends. The CDR3 covers 13 residues. From germline, CDR1 is LNHDA and CDR2 SQIVND (reference sequence). CDR3 DNA: TGTGCCAGTAGTTGGACCAGCACAGATACGCAGTATTTT. Translation gives CASSWTSTDTQYF.

Turning to this clone: One junction end disagrees with the germline gene, perhaps due to a read error. The chain employs TRBV7-9 and TRBJ2-3; perhaps TRBD2 as D (5 bases). CDR3 length equals 11 residues. Germline CDR1 SEHNR, CDR2 FQNEAQ (reference sequence). The CDR3 nucleotides are TGTGCCAGCAGCCCCTACCACGGGAACCAGTTT. Its translation: CASSPYHGNQF.

This chain links TRBV4-2 with TRBJ1-2; 7 nucleotides match TRBD1. The CDR3 covers 13 residues. In germline, CDR1 is LGHNA, CDR2 YNFKEQ. After removal of 3 bases from V and 6 bases from J, the junction contained 4 bases not matched to a gene. The CDR3 region has the DNA TGTGCCAGCAGCCACGAGGGGGCTGATGGCTACACCTTC. Protein sequence: CASSHEGADGYTF.

This clone was observed once. The rearrangement uses TRBV20-1 and TRBJ1-2; unclear D gene. V lost 5 bases and J lost 2, with 6 bases in between. This CDR3 contains 11 residues. CDR1 is DFQATT, CDR2 SNEGSKA, per germline (reference sequence). In DNA form, the CDR3 reads TGCAGTGCTGACCTGAACTATGGCTACACCTTC. Amino acids: CSADLNYGYTF.

The sample holds one count of this clone. The gene calls are TRBV6-5 and TRBJ1-2; D remains ambiguous. The CDR3 is 12 residues long. V lost 6 bases and J lost 7, with 12 bases in between. The germline CDR1 and CDR2 sequences are MNHEY and SVGAGI. This CDR3 reads CASRTEWGGYTF. The CDR3 DNA follows: TGTGCCAGCAGAACCGAGTGGGGTGGCTACACCTTC.

This clone is a singleton in its sample. This chain links TRBV7-9 with TRBJ2-1; tentative D call: TRBD1 (6 bases). The ends were cut back, 5 bases at V and 5 bases at J, with 19 bases in the middle. Germline V gene data show CDR1 as SEHNR and CDR2 as FQNEAQ (reference sequence). The CDR3 totals 16 residues. The CDR3 spells CASSPALGDTHNEQFF. In DNA form, the CDR3 reads TGTGCCAGCAGCCCGGCGCTTGGGGACACACACAATGAGCAGTTCTTC.

This chain uses TRBV7-9 with TRBJ2-7; D remains unclear. This CDR3 spans 12 amino acids. Trimming stripped 4 bases from V and 6 bases from J, with 10 bases between. Per the germline V gene, CDR1 is SEHNR and CDR2 is FQNEAQ (reference sequence). The CDR3 is CASSWADIEQYF. The CDR3 DNA follows: TGTGCCAGCAGCTGGGCGGATATCGAGCAGTACTTC.

The rearrangement uses TRBV5-1 and TRBJ2-7, with D unresolved. Germline V gene data show CDR1 as SGHRS and CDR2 as YFSETQ. V gave up 2 bases and J gave up 0 bases, with 9 bases separating them. The CDR3 extends over 14 amino acids. CDR3 in amino acids: CASSFAPGSYEQYF. CDR3 DNA sequence: TGCGCCAGCAGCTTTGCCCCTGGCTCCTACGAGCAGTACTTC.

The chain recombines TRBV10-1 with TRBJ1-5; D is unclear. From germline, CDR1 is WNHNN and CDR2 SYGVQD (reference sequence). V lost 6 bases and J 4 bases, leaving 16 bases between the germline ends. The CDR3 runs to 15 residues. The CDR3 region is CASSRGWKGNQPQHF. DNA of the CDR3: TGCGCCAGCAGCAGAGGTTGGAAGGGAAATCAGCCCCAGCATTTT.

The rearrangement uses TRBV4-2 and TRBJ2-3; D unresolved. The ends were cut back, 4 bases at V and 5 bases at J, with 16 bases in the middle. CDR1 and CDR2 (germline): LGHNA, YNFKEQ. The CDR3 extends over 15 amino acids. The CDR3 loop is CASSLGPGLVDTQYF. CDR3 DNA: TGTGCCAGCAGCCTCGGGCCCGGCTTGGTAGATACGCAGTATTTT.

This clone was seen more than once but under ten times. The chain has TRBV6-1 and TRBJ1-1; D may be TRBD1 (6 bases). The CDR3 spans 13 residues. V lost 6 bases to trimming and J lost 6 bases, with 14 bases between them. CDR1 and CDR2 (germline): MNHNS, SASEGT. The CDR3 DNA is TGTGCCAGCAGGAAGAACAGGGCGGCTGAAGCTTTCTTT. It is translated as CASRKNRAAEAFF.

This clone was observed a single time. The V call is TRBV28, the J call TRBJ2-7; TRBD1 aligns across 8 bases. The CDR3 is 14 residues long. V shed 4 bases, J shed 7 bases, and the junction held 9 bases outside the gene matches. CDR1 MDHEN and CDR2 SYDVKM come from the germline V gene. The DNA for the CDR3 is TGTGCCAGCAGTTCCCAGGACAGGGTGAGGGAGCAGTACTTC. Its protein product is CASSSQDRVREQYF.

This clone showed up just once. This rearrangement joins TRBV6-5 to TRBJ1-1; a weak D match, TRBD1 (5 bases). V lost 7 bases to trimming and J lost 1 base, with 13 bases between them. Germline CDR1 and CDR2: MNHEY and SVGAGI. The CDR3 is made up of 14 amino acids. The CDR3 reads CASTPRRGNTEAFF. CDR3 nucleotides: TGTGCCAGCACACCTCGGAGGGGGAACACTGAAGCTTTCTTT.

The CDR3 sequence is CASSETGQGLGYTF. As DNA, the CDR3 is TGTGCCAGCAGTGAGACTGGACAGGGGCTTGGCTACACCTTC. The chain links TRBV6-5 to TRBJ1-2; 9 nucleotides agree with TRBD1. This CDR3 region has 14 residues. CDR1 is MNHEY, CDR2 SVGAGI, per germline. Trimming cost V 5 bases and J 7 bases; bases outside gene matches: 8.

The CDR3 reads CASSLSGRAEDTQYF. In DNA form, the CDR3 reads TGTGCCAGCAGTCTAAGCGGGAGGGCAGAAGATACGCAGTATTTT. The rearrangement links TRBV7-3 to TRBJ2-3; 10 bases line up with TRBD2. J gave up 5 bases and V 6 bases, and 8 bases lay outside the gene matches. The CDR3 extends over 15 amino acids. Germline values: CDR1 SGHTA, CDR2 FQGTGA. The complete variable domain, with remaining parts taken from reference TRBV7-3 and TRBJ2-3, reads GAGVSQTPSNKVTEKGKYVELRCDPISGHTALYWYRQSLGQGPEFLIYFQGTGAADDSGLPNDRFFAVRPEGSVSTLKIQRTERGDSAVYLCASSLSGRAEDTQYFGPGTRLTVL.

The chain joins TRBV25-1 to TRBJ2-1; 8 bases align to TRBD2. Germline V gene data show CDR1 as MGHDK and CDR2 as SYGVNS. CDR3 length equals 18 residues. V gave up 4 bases and J gave up 4 bases; unmatched junction bases: 15. The CDR3 nucleotides read TGTGCCAGCAGTGGCCCGGCGGGGGGCCCTAACCATTACAATGAGCAGTTCTTC. It encodes CASSGPAGGPNHYNEQFF.

The chain couples TRBV27 to TRBJ2-1; D is possibly TRBD2 (6 bases). The CDR3 extends over 13 amino acids. V was cut by 7 bases and J by 5 bases, with 12 bases left in between. CDR1 MNHEY and CDR2 SMNVEV come from the germline V gene (reference sequence). CDR3 loop: CASMDYRDNEQFF. The CDR3 nucleotides read TGTGCCAGCATGGACTATCGGGACAATGAGCAGTTCTTC.

CDR3: CASSVLAGGHEQFF. In DNA, the CDR3 is TGTGCCAGCAGCGTACTAGCGGGGGGGCATGAGCAGTTCTTC. This sequence joins TRBV9 and TRBJ2-1; 12 positions agree with TRBD2. Germline trimming cut 1 base from V and 8 bases from J; bases unmatched to any gene: 1. Germline lookup yields CDR1 SGDLS and CDR2 YYNGEE. This CDR3 comprises 14 residues.

The chain recombines TRBV9 with TRBJ2-3; D is unresolved. CDR1 and CDR2 from the germline V gene are SGDLS and YYNGEE. The CDR3 has 14 residues. The ends were cut back, 4 bases at V and 4 bases at J, with 13 bases in the middle. The CDR3 coding sequence is TGTGCCAGCAGCTTCCAAGCCGCCCCAGATACGCAGTATTTT. It encodes CASSFQAAPDTQYF. The variable domain in full, with the rest retrieved from reference TRBV9 and TRBJ2-3, is DSGVTQTPKHLITATGQRVTLRCSPRSGDLSVYWYQQSLDQGLQFLIQYYNGEERAKGNILERFSAQQFPDLHSELNLSSLELGDSALYFCASSFQAAPDTQYFGPGTRLTVL.

This clone was seen only once. The genes are TRBV25-1 and TRBJ1-2, with TRBD1 matching 11 bases. The trim removed 6 bases at V and 7 bases at J, leaving 13 bases unmatched. Looked up from germline, CDR1 is MGHDK and CDR2 is SYGVNS. The CDR3 has 16 amino acids. The CDR3 bases are TGTGCCAGCAGCTCCGGGACAGGGGGTGGTCGGGGTGGCTACACCTTC. Residues: CASSSGTGGGRGGYTF.